The sequence of this TCR beta chain was determined in a study of blood T cell repertoires in COVID-19. In the study overall: Specimens from acute and convalescent COVID-19 originated in the United States, Italy and Spain.

CDR3 size: 12 residues. Sequencing used immunoSEQ multiplex PCR; TCRdb keeps in-frame clones, though not all of them. The table records around 270,000 clones, about nine tenths of them present only once. Sequenced material: peripheral blood. This chain links TRBV21-1 with TRBJ1-4; the table's D call, TRBD1, was not checked against the DNA. TRBV21-1 is a pseudogene segment. This receptor was identified in a person under 35 with COVID-19, enrolled during active disease. CDR3 amino acids: CASTRFNEKLFF. The CDR3 DNA follows: TGTGCCAGTACACGTTTCAATGAAAAACTGTTTTTT.